Listed below are T cell receptor beta chains from one sample, sequenced in a study of blood T cell repertoires in COVID-19. Only in-frame clones appear in the TCRdb table, and some are missing; sequencing was by immunoSEQ multiplex PCR. The sample holds roughly 410,000 clones, 70% to 90% seen once. The sequencing sample was made of peripheral blood. These receptors were taken from a woman in her thirties or forties with COVID-19, enrolled during active disease. Both conserved end residues are part of each CDR3. Each record gives: CDR3 length, J gene, V gene, D gene, clone size, CDR3 DNA, CDR3 protein. A D gene is named only where the DNA matches it firmly. Size is omitted from some rows. Given values are once, few, many or a class for expanded clones.

length: 13
J: TRBJ2-3
V: TRBV6-5
D: NA
size: NA
DNA: TGTGCCAGCACCGAGGAGAGGGCAGATACGCAGTATTTT
CDR3: CASTEERADTQYF

length: 13
J: TRBJ1-6
V: TRBV27
D: NA
size: NA
DNA: TGTGCCAGCAAACTAGGAGCCCGATCACCCCTCCACTTT
CDR3: CASKLGARSPLHF

length: 14
J: TRBJ1-2
V: TRBV28
D: TRBD1
size: NA
DNA: TGTGCCAGCAGTTTGGACAGGGGGCGGTCGGGCTACACCTTC
CDR3: CASSLDRGRSGYTF

length: 11
J: TRBJ2-1
V: TRBV10-3
D: NA
size: NA
DNA: TGTGCCATCGCGGCGCGCAATGAGCAGTTCTTC
CDR3: CAIAARNEQFF

length: 15
J: TRBJ2-3
V: TRBV24-1
D: NA
size: NA
DNA: TGTGCCACCAGTCCTCGGGGGGCGGGTACAGATACGCAGTATTTT
CDR3: CATSPRGAGTDTQYF

length: 13
J: TRBJ2-7
V: TRBV7-9
D: NA
size: NA
DNA: TGTGCCAGCAGCGTCAGGGATTTCTACGAGCAGTACTTC
CDR3: CASSVRDFYEQYF

length: 12
J: TRBJ1-2
V: TRBV6-5
D: NA
size: NA
DNA: TGTGCCAGCAGTTACTCCCAGGGTGGCTACACCTTC
CDR3: CASSYSQGGYTF

length: 13
J: TRBJ1-3
V: TRBV10-3
D: NA
size: NA
DNA: TGTGCCATCAGTGAGCAGGGTCTTAACACCATATATTTT
CDR3: CAISEQGLNTIYF

length: 13
J: TRBJ1-3
V: TRBV6-6
D: NA
size: NA
DNA: TGTGCCACAGAACGAAACTCTGGAAACACCATATATTTT
CDR3: CATERNSGNTIYF

length: 16
J: TRBJ1-3
V: TRBV7-6
D: NA
size: NA
DNA: TGTGCCAGCAGCTTAGCGCGTCCGGGCTCTGGAAACACCATATATTTT
CDR3: CASSLARPGSGNTIYF

length: 14
J: TRBJ2-3
V: TRBV29-1
D: TRBD1
size: NA
DNA: TGCAGCGTCTCCGGGACAGGGGGCACAGATACGCAGTATTTT
CDR3: CSVSGTGGTDTQYF

length: 16
J: TRBJ2-3
V: TRBV2
D: TRBD2
size: many
DNA: TGTGCCAGCATGAATCTAGCGGGAGGGATCACAGATACGCAGTATTTT
CDR3: CASMNLAGGITDTQYF

length: 15
J: TRBJ1-5
V: TRBV28
D: TRBD1
size: NA
DNA: TGTGCCAGCAGTTTATCGGGACAGGGTAGTCAGCCCCAGCATTTT
CDR3: CASSLSGQGSQPQHF